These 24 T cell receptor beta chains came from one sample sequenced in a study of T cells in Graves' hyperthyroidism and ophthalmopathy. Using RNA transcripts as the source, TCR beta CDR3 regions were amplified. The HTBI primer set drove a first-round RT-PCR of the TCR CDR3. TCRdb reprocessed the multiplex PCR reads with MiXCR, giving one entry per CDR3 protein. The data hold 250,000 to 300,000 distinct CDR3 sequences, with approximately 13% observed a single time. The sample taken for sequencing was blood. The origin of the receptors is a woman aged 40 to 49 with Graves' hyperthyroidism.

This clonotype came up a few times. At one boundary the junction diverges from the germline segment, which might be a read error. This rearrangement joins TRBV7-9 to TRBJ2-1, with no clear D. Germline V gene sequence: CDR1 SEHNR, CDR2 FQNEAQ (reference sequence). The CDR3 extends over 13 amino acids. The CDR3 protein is CAGSLVPYNEQFF. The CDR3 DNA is TGTGCCGGCAGCTTAGTACCATACAATGAGCAGTTCTTC. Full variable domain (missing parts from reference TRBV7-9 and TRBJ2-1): DTGVSQNPRHKITKRGQNVTFRCDPISEHNRLYWYRQTLGQGPEFLTYFQNEAQLEKSRLLSDRFSAERPKGSFSTLEIQRTEQGDSAMYLCAGSLVPYNEQFFGPGTRLTVL.

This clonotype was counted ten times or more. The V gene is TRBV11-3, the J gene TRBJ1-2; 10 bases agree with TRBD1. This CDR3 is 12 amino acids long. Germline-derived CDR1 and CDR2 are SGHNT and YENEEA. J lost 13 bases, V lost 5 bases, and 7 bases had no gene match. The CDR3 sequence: CASSTRQGAGTF. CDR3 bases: TGTGCCAGCAGCACTAGACAGGGGGCAGGCACCTTC.

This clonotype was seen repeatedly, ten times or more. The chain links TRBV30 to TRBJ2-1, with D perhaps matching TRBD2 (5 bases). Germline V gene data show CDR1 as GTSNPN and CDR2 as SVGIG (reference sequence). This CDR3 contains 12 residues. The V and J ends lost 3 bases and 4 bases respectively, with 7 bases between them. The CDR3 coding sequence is TGTGCCTGGAGAAGCGGTTACAATGAGCAGTTCTTC. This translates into CAWRSGYNEQFF. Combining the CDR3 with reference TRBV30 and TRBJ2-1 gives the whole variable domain SQTIHQWPATLVQPVGSPLSLECTVEGTSNPNLYWYRQAAGRGLQLLFYSVGIGQISSEVPQNLSASRPQDRQFILSSKKLLLSDSGFYLCAWRSGYNEQFFGPGTRLTVL.

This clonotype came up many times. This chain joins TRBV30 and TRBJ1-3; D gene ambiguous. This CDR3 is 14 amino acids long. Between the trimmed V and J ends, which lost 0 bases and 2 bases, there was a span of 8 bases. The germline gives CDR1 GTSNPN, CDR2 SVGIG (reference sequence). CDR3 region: CAWSVTTAGNTIYF. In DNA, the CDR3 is TGTGCCTGGAGTGTCACTACAGCTGGAAACACCATATATTTT.

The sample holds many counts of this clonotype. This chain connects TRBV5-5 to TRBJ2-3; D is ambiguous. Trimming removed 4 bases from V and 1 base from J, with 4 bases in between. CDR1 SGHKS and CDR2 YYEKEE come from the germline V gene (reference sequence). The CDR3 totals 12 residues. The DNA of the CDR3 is TGTGCCAGCAGCGCCCGCACAGATACGCAGTATTTT. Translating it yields CASSARTDTQYF.

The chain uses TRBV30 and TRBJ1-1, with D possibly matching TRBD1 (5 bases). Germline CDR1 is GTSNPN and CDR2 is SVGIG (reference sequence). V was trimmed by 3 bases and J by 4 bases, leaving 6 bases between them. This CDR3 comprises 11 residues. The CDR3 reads CAWRGGTEAFF. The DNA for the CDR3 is TGTGCCTGGAGGGGGGGCACTGAAGCTTTCTTT.

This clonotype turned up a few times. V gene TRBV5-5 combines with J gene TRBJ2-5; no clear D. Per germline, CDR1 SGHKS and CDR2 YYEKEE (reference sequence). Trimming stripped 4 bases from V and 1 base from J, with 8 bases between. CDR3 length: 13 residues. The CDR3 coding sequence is TGTGCCAGCAGCCCCCGCCTCCAAGAGACCCAGTACTTC. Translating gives CASSPRLQETQYF.

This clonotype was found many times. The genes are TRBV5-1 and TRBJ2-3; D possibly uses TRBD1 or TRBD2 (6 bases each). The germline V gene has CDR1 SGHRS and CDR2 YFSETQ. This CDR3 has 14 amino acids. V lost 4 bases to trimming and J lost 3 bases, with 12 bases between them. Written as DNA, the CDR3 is TGCGCCAGCAGCGGGGGGACAATTACAGATACGCAGTATTTT. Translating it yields CASSGGTITDTQYF. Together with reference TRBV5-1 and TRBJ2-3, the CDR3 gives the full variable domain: KAGVTQTPRYLIKTRGQQVTLSCSPISGHRSVSWYQQTPGQGLQFLFEYFSETQRNKGNFPGRFSGRQFSNSRSEMNVSTLELGDSALYLCASSGGTITDTQYFGPGTRLTVL.

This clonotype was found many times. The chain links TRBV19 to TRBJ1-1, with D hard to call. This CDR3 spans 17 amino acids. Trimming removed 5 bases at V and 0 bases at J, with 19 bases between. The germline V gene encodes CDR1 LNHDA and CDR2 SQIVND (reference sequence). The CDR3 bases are TGTGCCAGTAGTTCACTGAACCCATACCAAATGAACACTGAAGCTTTCTTT. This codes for CASSSLNPYQMNTEAFF.

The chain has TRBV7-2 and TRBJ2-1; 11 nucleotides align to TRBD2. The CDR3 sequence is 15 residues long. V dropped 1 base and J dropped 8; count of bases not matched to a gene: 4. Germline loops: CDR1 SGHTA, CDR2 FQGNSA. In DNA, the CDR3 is TGTGCCAGCAGCTTAGTACTAGCGGGAGACTATGAGCAGTTCTTC. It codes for CASSLVLAGDYEQFF.

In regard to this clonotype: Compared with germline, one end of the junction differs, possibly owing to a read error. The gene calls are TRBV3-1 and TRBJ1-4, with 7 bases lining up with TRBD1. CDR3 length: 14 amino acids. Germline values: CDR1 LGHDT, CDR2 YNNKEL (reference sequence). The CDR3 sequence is CASGLGTANEKLFF. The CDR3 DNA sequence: TGCGCCAGCGGCCTAGGGACAGCTAATGAAAAACTGTTTTTT.

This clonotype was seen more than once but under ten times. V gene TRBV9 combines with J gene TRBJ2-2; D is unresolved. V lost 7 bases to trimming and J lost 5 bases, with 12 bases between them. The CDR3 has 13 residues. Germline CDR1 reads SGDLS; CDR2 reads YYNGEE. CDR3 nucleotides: TGTGCCAGCTCTAATGACTGGACCGGGGAGCTGTTTTTT. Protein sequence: CASSNDWTGELFF.

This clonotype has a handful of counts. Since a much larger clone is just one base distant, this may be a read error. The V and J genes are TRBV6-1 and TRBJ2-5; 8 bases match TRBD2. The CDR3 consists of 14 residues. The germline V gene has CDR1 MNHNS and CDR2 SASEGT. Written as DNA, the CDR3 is TGTGCCAGCAGCCCGGGGGGGGTACAAGAGGCCCAGTACTTC. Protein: CASSPGGVQEAQYF.

The CDR3 bases are TGTGCCAGCACGAGGGCGGACGCAACTAATGAAAAACTGTTTTTT. This translates into CASTRADATNEKLFF. V and J are TRBV2 and TRBJ1-4; D is unresolved. CDR3 length: 15 amino acids. CDR1 is SNHLY and CDR2 is FYNNEI in the germline V gene. Deletions cut 7 bases from V and 0 bases from J, with 12 bases between.

The CDR3: CASSLGRAMANVLTF. DNA for the CDR3: TGTGCCAGCAGCTTGGGCAGGGCGATGGCCAACGTCCTGACTTTC. The V and J genes are TRBV7-2 and TRBJ2-6, with D tentatively TRBD1 (5 bases). This CDR3 spans 15 amino acids. Trimming stripped 3 bases from V and 6 bases from J, with 12 bases between. In germline, CDR1 is SGHTA, CDR2 FQGNSA. Drawing the rest from reference TRBV7-2 and TRBJ2-6, the complete variable domain is GAGVSQSPSNKVTEKGKDVELRCDPISGHTALYWYRQSLGQGLEFLIYFQGNSAPDKSGLPSDRFSAERTGGSVSTLTIQRTQQEDSAVYLCASSLGRAMANVLTFGAGSRLTVL.

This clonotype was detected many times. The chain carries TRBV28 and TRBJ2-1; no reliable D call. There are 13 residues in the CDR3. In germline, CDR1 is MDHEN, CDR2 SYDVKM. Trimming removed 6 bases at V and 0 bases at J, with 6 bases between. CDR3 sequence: CASRVSSYNEQFF. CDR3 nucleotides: TGTGCCAGCAGGGTTAGCTCCTACAATGAGCAGTTCTTC.

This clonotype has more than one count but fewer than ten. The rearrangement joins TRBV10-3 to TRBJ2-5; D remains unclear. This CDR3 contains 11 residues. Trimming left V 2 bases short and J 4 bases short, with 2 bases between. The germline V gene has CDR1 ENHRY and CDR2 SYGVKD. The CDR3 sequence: CAISERETQYF. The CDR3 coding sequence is TGTGCCATCAGTGAGAGAGAGACCCAGTACTTC.

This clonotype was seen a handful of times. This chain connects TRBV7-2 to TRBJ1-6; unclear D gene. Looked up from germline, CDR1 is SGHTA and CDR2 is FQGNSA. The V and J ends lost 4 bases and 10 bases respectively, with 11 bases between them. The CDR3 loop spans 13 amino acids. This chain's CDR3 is CASSSSWESPLHF. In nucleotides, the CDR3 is TGTGCCAGCAGCTCCTCTTGGGAATCACCCCTCCACTTT.

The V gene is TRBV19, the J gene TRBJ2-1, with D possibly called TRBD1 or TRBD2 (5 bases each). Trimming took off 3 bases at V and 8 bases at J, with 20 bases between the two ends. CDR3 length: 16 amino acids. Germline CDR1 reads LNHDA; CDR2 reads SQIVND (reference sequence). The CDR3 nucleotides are TGTGCCAGTAGTATGTTTCGGCAAGGGGTGGAGGATGAGCAGTTCTTC. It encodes CASSMFRQGVEDEQFF. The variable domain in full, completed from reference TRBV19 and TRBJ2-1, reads DGGITQSPKYLFRKEGQNVTLSCEQNLNHDAMYWYRQDPGQGLRLIYYSQIVNDFQKGDIAEGYSVSREKKESFPLTVTSAQKNPTAFYLCASSMFRQGVEDEQFFGPGTRLTVL.

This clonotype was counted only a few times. The chain's CDR3 is CASIPTRLAGTGELFF. CDR3 nucleotide sequence: TGTGCCAGCATCCCTACACGACTAGCGGGAACCGGGGAGCTGTTTTTT. The genes are TRBV7-9 and TRBJ2-2; 11 positions agree with TRBD2. Germline trimming cut 7 bases from V and 5 bases from J; bases unmatched to any gene: 9. CDR3 length: 16 residues. Germline V lookup: CDR1 SEHNR, CDR2 FQNEAQ (reference sequence).

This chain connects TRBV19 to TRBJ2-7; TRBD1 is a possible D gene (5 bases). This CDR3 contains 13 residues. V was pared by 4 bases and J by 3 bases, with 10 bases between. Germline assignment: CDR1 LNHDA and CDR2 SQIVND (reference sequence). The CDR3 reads CASSKQVLYEQYF. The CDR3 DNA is TGTGCCAGTAGTAAACAGGTCCTCTACGAGCAGTACTTC.

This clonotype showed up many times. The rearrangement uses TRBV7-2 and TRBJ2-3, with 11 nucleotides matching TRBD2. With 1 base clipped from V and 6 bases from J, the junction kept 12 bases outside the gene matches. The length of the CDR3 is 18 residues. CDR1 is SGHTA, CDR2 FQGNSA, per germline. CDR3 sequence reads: CASSLGSLAGGPRDTQYF. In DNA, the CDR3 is TGTGCCAGCAGCTTAGGATCCTTAGCGGGAGGGCCGAGGGATACGCAGTATTTT.

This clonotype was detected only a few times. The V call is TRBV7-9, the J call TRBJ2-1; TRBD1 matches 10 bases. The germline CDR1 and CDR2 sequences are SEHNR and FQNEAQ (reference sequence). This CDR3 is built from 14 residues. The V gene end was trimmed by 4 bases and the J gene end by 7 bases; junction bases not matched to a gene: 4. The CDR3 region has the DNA TGTGCCAGCAGCTCCCCGGGACAGGGGAATGAGCAGTTCTTC. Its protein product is CASSSPGQGNEQFF.

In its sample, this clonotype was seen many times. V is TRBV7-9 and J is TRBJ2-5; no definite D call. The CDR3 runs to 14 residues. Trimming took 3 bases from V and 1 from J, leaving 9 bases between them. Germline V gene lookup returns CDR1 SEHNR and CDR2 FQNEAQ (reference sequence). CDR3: CASSLHGTQETQYF. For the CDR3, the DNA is TGTGCCAGCAGCTTGCACGGCACCCAAGAGACCCAGTACTTC.